Presented here are 19 T cell receptor beta chains from one specimen sequenced in a study of cytomegalovirus exposure and HLA in healthy donors. The PCR ran on 60 Vbeta and 13 Jbeta primers. Clones were sequenced by immunoSEQ multiplex PCR, and TCRdb holds only the in-frame ones, with some missing. This sample's table reports fewer than 100,000 clones. Material for sequencing was PBMCs. These receptors all stem from a man aged 18 to 30 in good health and CMV-seropositive.

The CDR3 spells CASSTADRGGDTQYF. In nucleotides, the CDR3 is TGTGCCAGCAGCACCGCGGACAGGGGCGGTGATACGCAGTATTTT. This chain connects TRBV7-9 to TRBJ2-3; 9 nucleotides agree with TRBD1. The CDR3 sequence is 15 residues long. With V trimmed by 5 bases and J by 6 bases, 9 bases remained unmatched. The germline gives CDR1 SEHNR, CDR2 FQNEAQ (reference sequence).

The chain employs TRBV7-2 and TRBJ1-2, with TRBD1 matching over 7 bases. The CDR3 spans 14 residues. Germline CDR1 is SGHTA and CDR2 is FQGNSA. V gave up 3 bases and J gave up 4 bases; unmatched junction bases: 5. The CDR3 spells CASSFEGQRYGYTF. For the CDR3, the DNA is TGTGCCAGCAGCTTCGAGGGACAGCGCTATGGCTACACCTTC.

The chain uses TRBV5-1 and TRBJ2-2; possibly TRBD1 for D (5 bases). Germline lookup yields CDR1 SGHRS and CDR2 YFSETQ. The CDR3 runs 15 residues. V lost 0 bases, J lost 4 bases, and 10 bases lay in between. CDR3 coding DNA: TGCGCCAGCAGCTTGGAAGGGGCGACCACCGGGGAGCTGTTTTTT. It encodes CASSLEGATTGELFF.

The chain combines TRBV4-1 with TRBJ1-1, with D uncertain. CDR3 length: 14 residues. From germline, CDR1 is MGHRA and CDR2 YSYEKL. V shed 0 bases and J shed 3 bases, with 8 bases lying between them. In DNA, the CDR3 is TGCGCCAGCAGCCAAGATACGGCGGACACTGAAGCTTTCTTT. Its translation is CASSQDTADTEAFF.

The chain carries TRBV27 and TRBJ1-2; 9 nucleotides line up with TRBD1. Germline V lookup: CDR1 MNHEY, CDR2 SMNVEV (reference sequence). CDR3 length equals 15 residues. Trimming at V came to 5 bases and at J to 6 bases, leaving 10 bases not matched to a gene. The CDR3 DNA follows: TGTGCCAGCAGTCAATTCCCGGGACAGGGTCATGGCTACACCTTC. Amino acid sequence: CASSQFPGQGHGYTF.

The chain recombines TRBV27 with TRBJ2-7, with a weak D call TRBD1 (6 bases). This CDR3 has 15 amino acids. Trimming cost V 4 bases and J 2 bases, with 15 bases left between them. CDR1 is MNHEY and CDR2 is SMNVEV in the germline V gene (reference sequence). The CDR3, as DNA: TGTGCCAGCAGTTCCCCGACAGGACGGACCTACGAGCAGTACTTC. It yields the protein CASSSPTGRTYEQYF.

The chain carries TRBV5-1 and TRBJ1-1; weak D call: TRBD1 (5 bases). Between the trimmed V and J ends, which lost 4 bases and 5 bases, there was a span of 18 bases. From germline, CDR1 is SGHRS and CDR2 YFSETQ. This CDR3 spans 15 amino acids. CDR3 loop: CASSEAGVRRTEAFF. As DNA, the CDR3 is TGCGCCAGCAGCGAGGCGGGGGTAAGAAGAACTGAAGCTTTCTTT.

This sequence joins TRBV6-1 and TRBJ1-2, with 7 positions matching TRBD1. The CDR3 runs 13 residues. J lost 4 bases, V lost 2 bases, and 1 base had no gene match. The germline V gene encodes CDR1 MNHNS and CDR2 SASEGT. CDR3 nucleotides: TGTGCCAGCAGTGAAAGGGACAGCTATGGCTACACCTTC. Translated: CASSERDSYGYTF.

V usage is TRBV13 and J usage is TRBJ2-3, with 7 positions matching TRBD2. CDR1 is PRHDT and CDR2 is FYEKMQ in the germline V gene (reference sequence). With V trimmed by 2 bases and J by 7 bases, 9 bases remained unmatched. The CDR3 runs to 15 residues. For the CDR3, the DNA is TGTGCCAGCAGCTTACTAGCGGCCCAGATGAATACGCAGTATTTT. Translated: CASSLLAAQMNTQYF.

The CDR3 is CASSVASPGHIPSGANVLTF. The CDR3 DNA sequence: TGTGCCAGCAGCGTAGCTTCCCCGGGACATATCCCATCTGGGGCCAACGTCCTGACTTTC. The J gene is TRBJ2-6, the V gene TRBV9; maybe TRBD1 (6 bases). Trimming stripped 0 bases from V and 1 base from J, with 20 bases between. There are 20 residues in the CDR3. The germline V gene encodes CDR1 SGDLS and CDR2 YYNGEE.

The chain's CDR3 is CAWSGMDRAELFF. In DNA, the CDR3 is TGTGCCTGGAGTGGGATGGACAGGGCGGAACTGTTTTTT. The chain is built from TRBV30 and TRBJ1-4; 8 nucleotides agree with TRBD1. V gave up 1 base and J gave up 12 bases; unmatched junction bases: 7. The germline V gene has CDR1 GTSNPN and CDR2 SVGIG (reference sequence). The CDR3 has 13 residues.

The CDR3 reads CASSLGQGPSYEQYF. In DNA, the CDR3 is TGTGCCAGCAGCCTGGGACAGGGGCCCTCCTACGAGCAGTACTTC. The genes are TRBV7-2 and TRBJ2-7; 10 bases line up with TRBD1. Trimming took 5 bases from V and 0 from J; bases not matched to a gene: 4. Germline lookup yields CDR1 SGHTA and CDR2 FQGNSA. This CDR3 is 15 amino acids long.

The chain links TRBV27 to TRBJ2-5; 8 nucleotides match TRBD1. This CDR3 contains 15 residues. Germline V gene lookup returns CDR1 MNHEY and CDR2 SMNVEV (reference sequence). The V and J ends lost 1 base and 5 bases, in that order; junction bases with no gene match: 6. CDR3 residues: CASSLYQGAEETQYF. The CDR3 DNA sequence: TGTGCCAGCAGTTTATATCAGGGGGCGGAGGAGACCCAGTACTTC.

J is TRBJ1-4 and V is TRBV7-9; D is possibly TRBD1 (5 bases). Trimming stripped 4 bases from V and 4 bases from J, with 13 bases between. Looked up from germline, CDR1 is SEHNR and CDR2 is FQNEAQ (reference sequence). The CDR3 sequence is 15 residues long. CDR3 loop: CASSSPGLSNEKLFF. The CDR3 DNA follows: TGTGCCAGCAGCTCTCCGGGACTCAGTAATGAAAAACTGTTTTTT.

The V gene is TRBV18, the J gene TRBJ1-2; weak D call: TRBD1 (6 bases). V gave up 5 bases and J gave up 2 bases, with 9 bases separating them. This CDR3 is 13 amino acids long. In germline, CDR1 is KGHSH, CDR2 LQKENI. The CDR3 sequence is CASSAGQNYGYTF. CDR3 bases: TGTGCCAGCTCAGCCGGACAGAACTATGGCTACACCTTC. Full variable domain (outside the CDR3, taken from reference TRBV18 and TRBJ1-2): NAGVMQNPRHLVRRRGQEARLRCSPMKGHSHVYWYRQLPEEGLKFMVYLQKENIIDESGMPKERFSAEFPKEGPSILRIQQVVRGDSAAYFCASSAGQNYGYTFGSGTRLTVV.

The rearrangement uses TRBV6-5 and TRBJ1-3; maybe TRBD1 (5 bases). Per the germline V gene, CDR1 is MNHEY and CDR2 is SVGAGI. This CDR3 comprises 15 residues. V lost 6 bases and J lost 0, with 12 bases in between. The CDR3 nucleotides are TGTGCCAGCAGGCCGACAGCTAACTCTGGAAACACCATATATTTT. Translation: CASRPTANSGNTIYF.

The rearrangement links TRBV19 to TRBJ1-2; D is possibly TRBD1 (6 bases). V lost 1 base to trimming and J lost 0 bases, with 12 bases between them. From germline, CDR1 is LNHDA and CDR2 SQIVND (reference sequence). This CDR3 is 16 amino acids long. CDR3 protein: CASSIVGGTTNYGYTF. DNA of the CDR3: TGTGCCAGTAGTATAGTAGGGGGAACGACTAACTATGGCTACACCTTC.

The J gene is TRBJ1-1, the V gene TRBV5-1, with D perhaps TRBD1 (6 bases). Germline V lookup: CDR1 SGHRS, CDR2 YFSETQ. This CDR3 region has 16 residues. Trimming left V 0 bases short and J 5 bases short, with 17 bases between. The CDR3 DNA reads as TGCGCCAGCAGCTTGGGCCCGGGGGGGCTTGAGACTGAAGCTTTCTTT. Translating it yields CASSLGPGGLETEAFF.

The chain joins TRBV6-5 to TRBJ1-5; 7 bases are a match to TRBD1. The CDR3 has 14 residues. Per the germline V gene, CDR1 is MNHEY and CDR2 is SVGAGI. Trimming removed 6 bases from V and 6 bases from J; junction bases left unmatched: 8. The CDR3 coding sequence is TGTGCCAGCAGCTCATACAGGGGCGGTCAGCCCCAGCATTTT. It is translated as CASSSYRGGQPQHF.